These 29 T cell receptor beta chains originate from one sample sequenced in a study of CD8 T cells in Susac syndrome. Random hexamers served to reverse transcribe roughly 0.45 to 1 ug RNA. TCRdb re-called the immunoSEQ multiplex PCR reads through MiXCR, storing one row per CDR3 protein. The table has approximately 300,000 distinct CDR3 sequences, 85% seen once; the top ten hold roughly 0.22%. The sequenced material came from CD8+ T cells from PBMCs. Receptors originate from a human donor with multiple sclerosis.

This clonotype has only a few counts. This rearrangement joins TRBV11-2 to TRBJ2-5; the match to TRBD1 covers 8 bases. With V trimmed by 1 base and J by 6 bases, 7 bases remained unmatched. The CDR3 runs to 15 residues. The germline V gene has CDR1 SGHAT and CDR2 FQNNGV. The CDR3 here is CASSLGETGVKTQYF. CDR3 nucleotide sequence: TGTGCCAGCAGCTTAGGAGAGACAGGGGTGAAGACCCAGTACTTC.

This chain connects TRBV6-2 or TRBV6-3 to TRBJ2-2, with D uncertain. Trimming pared 2 bases from V and 2 bases from J, leaving 9 bases between. This CDR3 has 15 amino acids. From germline, CDR1 is MNHEY and CDR2 SVGEGT. CDR3 in DNA: TGTGCCAGCAGTTACGCCTCCTTTAACACCGGGGAGCTGTTTTTT. Its protein is CASSYASFNTGELFF.

This chain connects TRBV19 to TRBJ2-2, with D possibly TRBD2 on 5 matching bases. CDR1 and CDR2 (germline): LNHDA, SQIVND (reference sequence). The CDR3 spans 14 residues. V lost 5 bases and J 5 bases, leaving 12 bases between the germline ends. In DNA form, the CDR3 reads TGTGCCAGTAGTGCCCAACTAGAAACCGGGGAGCTGTTTTTT. It yields the protein CASSAQLETGELFF.

This clonotype appeared a single time. The chain recombines TRBV28 with TRBJ1-5, with D perhaps matching TRBD1 (5 bases). This CDR3 spans 15 amino acids. The V end was cut by 1 base, the J end by 2 bases, with 9 bases between. The germline V gene encodes CDR1 MDHEN and CDR2 SYDVKM. CDR3 residues: CASSLLGLRNQPQHF. CDR3 in DNA: TGTGCCAGCAGTTTATTGGGACTTCGCAATCAGCCCCAGCATTTT. Supplemented by reference TRBV28 and TRBJ1-5, the full variable domain reads DVKVTQSSRYLVKRTGEKVFLECVQDMDHENMFWYRQDPGLGLRLIYFSYDVKMKEKGDIPEGYSVSREKKERFSLILESASTNQTSMYLCASSLLGLRNQPQHFGDGTRLSIL.

The chain couples TRBV14 to TRBJ1-1; unclear D gene. The CDR3 has 14 amino acids. Germline CDR1 reads SGHDN; CDR2 reads FVKESK. V was trimmed by 4 bases and J by 1 base, leaving 10 bases between them. CDR3 amino acids: CASSPLTWNTEAFF. DNA for the CDR3: TGTGCCAGCAGCCCGCTTACTTGGAACACTGAAGCTTTCTTT.

The V call is TRBV28, the J call TRBJ2-1; D not certain. The CDR3 covers 15 residues. Germline lookup yields CDR1 MDHEN and CDR2 SYDVKM. V lost 10 bases and J lost 4, with 20 bases in between. The DNA for the CDR3 is TGTGCCACCCACGTATCAGAACTTCTTTACAATGAGCAGTTCTTC. Translation gives CATHVSELLYNEQFF.

The chain carries TRBV4-3 and TRBJ1-2, with 9 bases that match TRBD1. CDR3 size: 15 residues. Germline values: CDR1 LGHNA, CDR2 YSLEER. The ends lost 3 bases at V and 4 bases at J; junction bases unmatched: 6. Written as DNA, the CDR3 is TGCGCCAGCAGCCAGGGGGACAGGGCATCCTATGGCTACACCTTC. This sequence encodes CASSQGDRASYGYTF.

This clonotype was seen just once. V and J are TRBV20-1 and TRBJ1-1, with a possible D match to TRBD1 (5 bases). V lost 6 bases and J lost 10, with 24 bases in between. This CDR3 is 14 amino acids long. Germline loops: CDR1 DFQATT, CDR2 SNEGSKA (reference sequence). The CDR3 DNA is TGCAGTGCCCCTTACTGGGACTCTCCCGACGGAGCTTTCTTT. Its translation is CSAPYWDSPDGAFF.

The chain is built from TRBV20-1 and TRBJ2-1; possibly TRBD2 for D (5 bases). CDR3 size: 17 residues. Germline V gene lookup returns CDR1 DFQATT and CDR2 SNEGSKA (reference sequence). V was shortened by 3 bases and J by 0 bases, with 18 bases between the two germline ends. CDR3 protein: CSASPADSPGSYNEQFF. CDR3 bases: TGCAGTGCTAGTCCAGCGGACTCTCCGGGCTCCTACAATGAGCAGTTCTTC.

The chain joins TRBV6-1 to TRBJ2-1; the D is unclear. V lost 6 bases and J 9 bases, leaving 9 bases between the germline ends. The CDR3 sequence is 11 residues long. Germline lookup yields CDR1 MNHNS and CDR2 SASEGT. The CDR3 loop is CASRGPGEQFF. CDR3 bases: TGTGCCAGCAGGGGCCCGGGTGAGCAGTTCTTC.

The chain uses TRBV27 and TRBJ2-7, with D maybe TRBD2 (6 bases). Trimming stripped 3 bases from V and 5 bases from J, with 14 bases between. The CDR3 contains 14 residues. Germline V gene lookup returns CDR1 MNHEY and CDR2 SMNVEV (reference sequence). The CDR3 spells CASSLGLTLHEQYF. The CDR3 DNA follows: TGTGCCAGCAGTTTGGGACTTACGCTCCACGAGCAGTACTTC.

The rearrangement links TRBV7-9 to TRBJ2-3; 11 bases map to TRBD2. V gave up 5 bases and J gave up 5 bases; unmatched junction bases: 12. The V gene's germline CDR1 is SEHNR and CDR2 FQNEAQ (reference sequence). The CDR3 contains 17 residues. CDR3 coding DNA: TGTGCCAGCAGCCAACCATCTAGCGGGAGGTGGGAAGATACGCAGTATTTT. Protein: CASSQPSSGRWEDTQYF.

V and J are TRBV15 and TRBJ2-7; a weak D match, TRBD2 (6 bases). The CDR3 runs to 15 residues. Germline CDR1 reads LNHNV; CDR2 reads YYDKDF (reference sequence). V lost 3 bases, J lost 0 bases, and 12 bases lay in between. This CDR3 is CATSRVEGSSYEQYF. The CDR3 DNA follows: TGTGCCACCAGCAGGGTGGAGGGGAGCTCCTACGAGCAGTACTTC.

The DNA of the CDR3 is TGTGCCAGTAGTCCAGGGGCGGCAGGCTATGGCTACACCTTC. This translates into CASSPGAAGYGYTF. V gene TRBV19 combines with J gene TRBJ1-2; D might be TRBD1 (6 bases). V lost 5 bases, J lost 4 bases, and 14 bases lay in between. The CDR3 is 14 amino acids. CDR1 is LNHDA, CDR2 SQIVND, per germline (reference sequence).

V and J are TRBV5-1 and TRBJ2-7; 7 bases line up with TRBD2. In germline, CDR1 is SGHRS, CDR2 YFSETQ. Trimming cost V 0 bases and J 2 bases; bases outside gene matches: 5. The CDR3 length is 15 residues. The CDR3 spells CASSLAGLAAYEQYF. Here the CDR3 DNA reads TGCGCCAGCAGCTTGGCGGGCCTAGCGGCCTACGAGCAGTACTTC.

V and J are TRBV29-1 and TRBJ2-2; possible D gene TRBD2, 7 bases. The CDR3 is 15 residues long. The germline V gene has CDR1 SQVTM and CDR2 ANQGSEA. The V end was cut by 5 bases, the J end by 3 bases, with 16 bases between. This chain's CDR3 is CSVLGRGADTGELFF. CDR3 coding DNA: TGCAGCGTTCTAGGGAGGGGGGCGGACACCGGGGAGCTGTTTTTT.

CDR3 sequence reads: CASSIGGGGSEQFF. Here the CDR3 DNA reads TGTGCCAGTAGTATAGGGGGGGGCGGAAGTGAGCAGTTCTTC. The chain links TRBV19 to TRBJ2-1, with D maybe TRBD2 (7 bases). Germline loops: CDR1 LNHDA, CDR2 SQIVND (reference sequence). The CDR3 has 14 amino acids. V lost 1 base and J 9 bases, leaving 13 bases between the germline ends.

V usage is TRBV20-1 and J usage is TRBJ2-5, with 7 nucleotides matching TRBD2. V trimming: 3 bases; J trimming: 2 bases; junction bases outside the gene matches: 9. The CDR3 is 15 amino acids. Germline CDR1 reads DFQATT; CDR2 reads SNEGSKA (reference sequence). The CDR3 here is CSASTPWDYQETQYF. CDR3 sequence (DNA): TGCAGTGCTAGTACCCCCTGGGACTATCAAGAGACCCAGTACTTC.

The rearrangement joins TRBV7-2 to TRBJ2-7; D uncertain. Germline V gene data show CDR1 as SGHTA and CDR2 as FQGNSA. Between the trimmed V and J ends, which lost 1 base and 3 bases, there was a span of 10 bases. This CDR3 is built from 14 residues. CDR3 sequence (DNA): TGTGCCAGCAGCTTAGGATCGGCTTTCTACGAGCAGTACTTC. As protein: CASSLGSAFYEQYF.

The chain uses TRBV20-1 and TRBJ2-7, with 9 bases aligning to TRBD1. Germline V CDR1 and CDR2: DFQATT, SNEGSKA (reference sequence). This CDR3 has 16 residues. Germline trimming cut 1 base from V and 2 bases from J; bases unmatched to any gene: 9. The CDR3 bases are TGCAGTGCTAGAGCAGATGGGGGGACAGGGACCTACGAGCAGTACTTC. It encodes CSARADGGTGTYEQYF.

This rearrangement joins TRBV7-8 to TRBJ2-7, with 10 bases lining up with TRBD2. Germline lookup yields CDR1 SGHVS and CDR2 FQNEAQ. The CDR3 totals 15 residues. V trimming: 5 bases; J trimming: 7 bases; junction bases outside the gene matches: 11. This CDR3 reads CASSILAGVKGEQYF. CDR3 nucleotides: TGTGCCAGCAGCATCCTAGCGGGAGTAAAGGGAGAGCAGTACTTC.

V gene TRBV7-9 combines with J gene TRBJ2-5, with 13 bases aligning to TRBD2. The CDR3 length is 19 residues. The V segment lost 6 bases and the J segment 2 bases; nucleotides outside the gene matches: 15. The germline V gene has CDR1 SEHNR and CDR2 FQNEAQ (reference sequence). CDR3 nucleotide sequence: TGTGCCAGCAGAAATAGCCGGACTAGCGGGAGTGGTCGGCAAGAGACCCAGTACTTC. This sequence encodes CASRNSRTSGSGRQETQYF.

To note about this clonotype: An end of the junction differs from the germline gene, which may be a read error. The rearrangement links TRBV12-3 or TRBV12-4 to TRBJ2-1; 13 positions match TRBD2. The CDR3 totals 16 residues. Written as DNA, the CDR3 is TGTGCCAGCAGCCGCATACTAGCGGGAGGGCCCAATGAGCAGCTCTTC. The encoded protein is CASSRILAGGPNEQLF.

This clonotype was found a few times. The gene calls are TRBV6-1 and TRBJ2-3, with 9 nucleotides matching TRBD2. Trimming took 5 bases from V and 5 from J; bases not matched to a gene: 8. The CDR3 runs 15 residues. From germline, CDR1 is MNHNS and CDR2 SASEGT. DNA for the CDR3: TGTGCCAGCAGTCCCGTGGGACTAGCAGAAGATACGCAGTATTTT. Translation gives CASSPVGLAEDTQYF.

This clonotype occurred once. V is TRBV3-1 and J is TRBJ1-5; possibly TRBD1 for D (6 bases). Trimming left V 0 bases short and J 7 bases short, with 13 bases between. CDR1 and CDR2 from the germline V gene are LGHDT and YNNKEL (reference sequence). The CDR3 runs to 15 residues. The CDR3 spells CASSQDWQGRQPQHF. The CDR3 DNA is TGTGCCAGCAGCCAAGATTGGCAGGGGAGACAGCCCCAGCATTTT. Full variable domain (remainder filled in from reference TRBV3-1 and TRBJ1-5): DTAVSQTPKYLVTQMGNDKSIKCEQNLGHDTMYWYKQDSKKFLKIMFSYNNKELIINETVPNRFSPKSPDKAHLNLHINSLELGDSAVYFCASSQDWQGRQPQHFGDGTRLSIL.

This chain uses TRBV7-2 with TRBJ2-3; no reliable D call. V was clipped by 5 bases and J by 2 bases, with 11 bases between them. CDR1 and CDR2 from the germline V gene are SGHTA and FQGNSA. This CDR3 region has 14 residues. CDR3 bases: TGTGCCAGCAGCCGAGGACCGTACACAGATACGCAGTATTTT. Protein: CASSRGPYTDTQYF.

The rearrangement links TRBV30 to TRBJ1-1; D gene ambiguous. The CDR3 has 11 amino acids. CDR1 is GTSNPN and CDR2 is SVGIG in the germline V gene (reference sequence). The CDR3 nucleotides read TGTGCTGCCCGGCTGGAGACTGAAGCTTTCTTT. It translates to CAARLETEAFF.

The rearrangement links TRBV19 to TRBJ1-1; a possible D gene is TRBD1 (5 bases). The CDR3 is 13 residues long. V lost 3 bases to trimming and J lost 3 bases, with 8 bases between them. Germline lookup yields CDR1 LNHDA and CDR2 SQIVND (reference sequence). The CDR3 loop is CASSITGYTEAFF. The CDR3 bases are TGTGCCAGTAGTATTACAGGTTACACTGAAGCTTTCTTT.

This clonotype was seen a single time. The chain has TRBV12-3 or TRBV12-4 and TRBJ2-5; a weak D match, TRBD1 (5 bases). The CDR3 loop spans 16 amino acids. The ends were cut back, 7 bases at V and 1 base at J, with 19 bases in the middle. CDR3 region: CASTLGVRRFQETQYF. CDR3 sequence (DNA): TGTGCCAGCACCTTAGGGGTTCGCCGCTTCCAAGAGACCCAGTACTTC.